These 25 T cell receptor beta chains came from one sample sequenced in a study of Ad26.COV2.S vaccination and SARS-CoV-2 variants. Treatment in this sample: roughly 18 received Ad26.COV2.S at low or high dose, single or two shots; five or six received placebo; per-sample allocation not given. Material that was analyzed had been drawn on day 63 after the first vaccine or placebo injection. Measured with immunoSEQ multiplex PCR; TCRdb has only the in-frame clones, and not every one. The sample holds some 410,000 clones; approximately 92% are singletons and the top ten take more than 1.5%. This material consisted of peripheral blood, taken in a trial of Ad26.COV2.S vaccine versus placebo. These receptors came from a person between 18 and 59 years old who received the Ad26.COV2.S COVID-19 vaccine or a placebo.

The rearrangement uses TRBV29-1 and TRBJ2-7; 7 nucleotides agree with TRBD1. This CDR3 region has 14 residues. Unmatched junction bases numbered 8, after V lost 5 bases and J lost 1 base. The germline V gene has CDR1 SQVTM and CDR2 ANQGSEA. The CDR3 DNA reads as TGCAGCGTTTCTCCCGACAGGGTGTCCTACGAGCAGTACTTC. Amino acids: CSVSPDRVSYEQYF.

This chain links TRBV7-9 with TRBJ2-7; D uncertain. The CDR3 covers 12 residues. V was shortened by 4 bases and J by 6 bases, with 10 bases between the two germline ends. Germline CDR1 SEHNR, CDR2 FQNEAQ (reference sequence). The chain's CDR3 is CASSWAHLEQYF. In nucleotides, the CDR3 is TGTGCCAGCAGCTGGGCTCACCTCGAGCAGTACTTC. Full variable domain (outside the CDR3, taken from reference TRBV7-9 and TRBJ2-7): DTGVSQNPRHKITKRGQNVTFRCDPISEHNRLYWYRQTLGQGPEFLTYFQNEAQLEKSRLLSDRFSAERPKGSFSTLEIQRTEQGDSAMYLCASSWAHLEQYFGPGTRLTVT.

This clone was seen once. The rearrangement joins TRBV6-4 to TRBJ2-3; 9 nucleotides align to TRBD2. Germline assignment: CDR1 MRHNA and CDR2 SNTAGT. CDR3 length equals 16 residues. Unmatched junction bases numbered 6, after V lost 2 bases and J lost 3 bases. The CDR3 loop reads CASSDNPGLATDTQYF. The DNA for the CDR3 is TGTGCCAGCAGTGACAATCCGGGACTAGCAACAGATACGCAGTATTTT.

The J gene is TRBJ1-4, the V gene TRBV19, with D possibly TRBD1 on 5 matching bases. The CDR3 runs to 16 residues. The V end lost 3 bases, the J end lost 4 bases, and 15 bases lay between the germline ends. CDR1 LNHDA and CDR2 SQIVND come from the germline V gene (reference sequence). The CDR3 loop reads CASSMEPGRYNEKLFF. In DNA form, the CDR3 reads TGTGCCAGTAGTATGGAACCGGGACGGTATAATGAAAAACTGTTTTTT.

The chain is built from TRBV6-4 and TRBJ2-3; a possible D gene is TRBD1 (6 bases). The V end lost 7 bases, the J end lost 2 bases, and 13 bases lay between the germline ends. Germline loops: CDR1 MRHNA, CDR2 SNTAGT. The CDR3 has 14 amino acids. The CDR3, as DNA: TGTGCCAGCAAGACAGGACACAACACAGATACGCAGTATTTT. The encoded protein is CASKTGHNTDTQYF.

This clone was seen just once. The chain couples TRBV21-1 to TRBJ1-5; the table's D call, TRBD1, was not checked against the DNA. TRBV21-1 is assigned pseudogene status. The CDR3 is 15 residues long. The CDR3 loop is CASSKAGQLNQPQHF. DNA of the CDR3: TGTGCCAGCAGCAAAGCCGGACAACTCAATCAGCCCCAGCATTTT.

This clone has more than one count but fewer than ten. The gene calls are TRBV5-4 and TRBJ1-2; tentative D call: TRBD1 (6 bases). V lost 1 base and J lost 5, with 12 bases in between. This CDR3 is 14 amino acids long. Germline V gives CDR1 SGHNT, CDR2 YYREEE (reference sequence). The CDR3 DNA reads as TGTGCCAGCAGCTTGAAGGACAGAGGGTATGGCTACACCTTC. Translation: CASSLKDRGYGYTF.

V is TRBV4-3 and J is TRBJ1-4; tentatively, D is TRBD1 (6 bases). V was pared by 0 bases and J by 10 bases, with 18 bases between. This CDR3 is built from 16 residues. Germline values: CDR1 LGHNA, CDR2 YSLEER. The CDR3 here is CASSQDSGTLARKLFF. CDR3 DNA: TGCGCCAGCAGCCAAGATTCCGGGACACTTGCTAGAAAACTGTTTTTT.

The CDR3 reads CASSLKGGGEQFF. The CDR3 DNA reads TGCGCCAGCAGCTTGAAAGGGGGAGGTGAGCAGTTCTTC. The chain is built from TRBV5-1 and TRBJ2-1, with D perhaps assigned TRBD1 or TRBD2 (6 bases each). V lost 1 base and J lost 9, with 11 bases in between. CDR1 and CDR2 from the germline V gene are SGHRS and YFSETQ. The CDR3 spans 13 residues.

This rearrangement joins TRBV18 to TRBJ2-2; tentative D call: TRBD2 (6 bases). CDR1 and CDR2 from the germline V gene are KGHSH and LQKENI. Trimming stripped 8 bases from V and 6 bases from J, with 10 bases between. This CDR3 region has 12 residues. The CDR3 loop reads CASGRGAGELFF. The CDR3 nucleotides are TGTGCCAGCGGGCGCGGGGCCGGGGAGCTGTTTTTT.

The chain employs TRBV18 and TRBJ1-1; tentative D call: TRBD1 (5 bases). The CDR3 runs 14 residues. V was pared by 4 bases and J by 1 base, with 10 bases between. Germline CDR1 is KGHSH and CDR2 is LQKENI. CDR3 DNA sequence: TGTGCCAGCTCACGACAGTGGGGGAACACTGAAGCTTTCTTT. Translated: CASSRQWGNTEAFF.

The rearrangement uses TRBV6-5 and TRBJ2-2; D call uncertain. The V gene lost 3 bases and the J gene lost 6 bases, with 5 bases spanning the gap. The V gene's germline CDR1 is MNHEY and CDR2 SVGAGI. This CDR3 contains 12 residues. Here the CDR3 DNA reads TGTGCCAGCAGTTATATTTCCGGGGAGCTGTTTTTT. As protein: CASSYISGELFF.

This clone is a singleton in its sample. This sequence joins TRBV28 and TRBJ1-1, with D maybe TRBD1 (5 bases). The length of the CDR3 is 14 residues. Germline V gene sequence: CDR1 MDHEN, CDR2 SYDVKM. V was pared by 5 bases and J by 1 base, with 11 bases between. In nucleotides, the CDR3 is TGTGCCAGCAGTACGGGACCCTGGAACACTGAAGCTTTCTTT. Its protein is CASSTGPWNTEAFF. The whole variable domain, remainder taken from reference TRBV28 and TRBJ1-1, is DVKVTQSSRYLVKRTGEKVFLECVQDMDHENMFWYRQDPGLGLRLIYFSYDVKMKEKGDIPEGYSVSREKKERFSLILESASTNQTSMYLCASSTGPWNTEAFFGQGTRLTVV.

The chain employs TRBV27 and TRBJ2-7; 11 positions match TRBD1. Germline V gene data show CDR1 as MNHEY and CDR2 as SMNVEV (reference sequence). V lost 2 bases, J lost 3 bases, and 3 bases stayed unmatched. This CDR3 comprises 15 residues. DNA of the CDR3: TGTGCCAGCAGTTTAGGACAGGGGGCTGACTACGAGCAGTACTTC. Translation gives CASSLGQGADYEQYF.

This clone was found once. J is TRBJ1-6 and V is TRBV28, with 8 bases aligning to TRBD1. The CDR3 covers 16 residues. Germline CDR1 and CDR2: MDHEN and SYDVKM. V was pared by 6 bases and J by 8 bases, with 12 bases of the junction left unmatched. The CDR3 loop reads CASRRGDAGGYSPLHF. The CDR3 region has the DNA TGTGCCAGCAGGAGGGGAGACGCAGGGGGCTATTCACCCCTCCACTTT.

The rearrangement links TRBV15 to TRBJ2-7; 10 bases are shared with TRBD2. This CDR3 is 21 amino acids long. Germline CDR1 reads LNHNV; CDR2 reads YYDKDF (reference sequence). Trimming at V came to 4 bases and at J to 2 bases, leaving 23 bases not matched to a gene. CDR3 region: CATSTPRVVPRTSGFAYEQYF. The CDR3, as DNA: TGTGCCACCAGCACACCACGGGTCGTGCCTAGGACTAGCGGATTCGCCTACGAGCAGTACTTC.

This clone was seen a single time. The J gene is TRBJ1-1, the V gene TRBV20-1; 11 nucleotides align to TRBD1. The CDR3 length is 15 residues. The V gene end was trimmed by 6 bases and the J gene end by 1 base; junction bases not matched to a gene: 7. Per germline, CDR1 DFQATT and CDR2 SNEGSKA (reference sequence). The CDR3 DNA is TGCAGTGCCAGTGGGACAGGGGGTTGGAACACTGAAGCTTTCTTT. As protein: CSASGTGGWNTEAFF.

J is TRBJ2-3 and V is TRBV7-2; TRBD1 might be the D (6 bases). Trimming took off 5 bases at V and 1 base at J, with 16 bases between the two ends. The CDR3 length is 16 residues. Germline V lookup: CDR1 SGHTA, CDR2 FQGNSA. DNA of the CDR3: TGTGCCAGCAGCCCTGGGCGACAGGTTCGCACAGATACGCAGTATTTT. Translated: CASSPGRQVRTDTQYF.

The gene calls are TRBV19 and TRBJ2-1, with D unclear. CDR3 size: 15 residues. Trimming took 3 bases from V and 0 from J, leaving 9 bases between them. CDR1 and CDR2 from the germline V gene are LNHDA and SQIVND (reference sequence). The DNA of the CDR3 is TGTGCCAGTAGTATTTCCAAAGACTCCTACAATGAGCAGTTCTTC. Protein sequence: CASSISKDSYNEQFF.

The CDR3 reads CSVETRSYEQYF. CDR3 bases: TGCAGCGTTGAAACCAGATCCTACGAGCAGTACTTC. The chain couples TRBV29-1 to TRBJ2-7; D is ambiguous. V gave up 2 bases and J gave up 1 base, with 6 bases separating them. The CDR3 is made up of 12 amino acids. Germline V gene lookup returns CDR1 SQVTM and CDR2 ANQGSEA.

The chain couples TRBV28 to TRBJ2-7; unclear D gene. The CDR3 extends over 16 amino acids. CDR1 is MDHEN, CDR2 SYDVKM, per germline. V shed 5 bases and J shed 4 bases, with 21 bases lying between them. CDR3 coding DNA: TGTGCCAGCAGTATAACCCTTATCAAGGGCCTGTACGAGCAGTACTTC. It yields the protein CASSITLIKGLYEQYF.

The chain carries TRBV30 and TRBJ2-3; TRBD2 matches at 8 bases. The CDR3 totals 14 residues. The germline V gene has CDR1 GTSNPN and CDR2 SVGIG (reference sequence). V was clipped by 2 bases and J by 3 bases; unmatched bases: 4. CDR3 sequence: CAWSRGLVTDTQYF. CDR3 nucleotide sequence: TGTGCCTGGAGTCGGGGACTAGTAACAGATACGCAGTATTTT.

The V gene is TRBV7-8, the J gene TRBJ2-3; D is undetermined. V gave up 3 bases and J gave up 3 bases, with 16 bases separating them. The CDR3 sequence is 16 residues long. Germline values: CDR1 SGHVS, CDR2 FQNEAQ. The CDR3 DNA follows: TGTGCCAGCAGCTTTACTCCTAGTGGTGGGACAGATACGCAGTATTTT. Encoded protein: CASSFTPSGGTDTQYF.

The chain combines TRBV10-1 with TRBJ2-7; D might be TRBD1 (5 bases). Looked up from germline, CDR1 is WNHNN and CDR2 is SYGVQD (reference sequence). The V end was cut by 3 bases, the J end by 6 bases, with 12 bases between. The CDR3 spans 13 residues. The CDR3 sequence: CASSDRVVGEQYF. The CDR3 region has the DNA TGCGCCAGCAGTGACAGGGTGGTAGGCGAGCAGTACTTC.

The rearrangement joins TRBV19 to TRBJ1-1; perhaps TRBD1 as D (5 bases). V shed 6 bases and J shed 1 base, with 9 bases lying between them. Germline values: CDR1 LNHDA, CDR2 SQIVND (reference sequence). The CDR3 is 13 residues long. This chain's CDR3 is CASSPGRNTEAFF. The CDR3 coding sequence is TGTGCCAGTAGCCCAGGGAGGAACACTGAAGCTTTCTTT.